This T cell receptor (beta chain) emerged from a study of blood T cell repertoires in COVID-19. For the study at large: From T cells, B-cell-depleted T cells, or PBMCs came the material, which was cDNA or gDNA.

The J segment lost 2 bases and the V segment lost 5 bases, leaving 3 bases of the junction unmatched. Germline V gene sequence: CDR1 SGHTA, CDR2 FQGNSA. The CDR3 runs 14 residues. Libraries were prepared by immunoSEQ multiplex PCR; TCRdb keeps only in-frame clonotypes and omits some of them. Counted here are over 150,000 clones, around 81% occurring once; the ten biggest clones make up less than 15%. This sequence joins TRBV7-2 and TRBJ2-1, with TRBD2 matching 7 bases. The TCR sequence derives from a woman older than 75 with COVID-19, enrolled during active disease. Sequencing input: peripheral blood. The DNA of the CDR3 is TGTGCCAGCAGCCCCGGACTAGCCTACAATGAGCAGTTCTTC. It is translated as CASSPGLAYNEQFF.